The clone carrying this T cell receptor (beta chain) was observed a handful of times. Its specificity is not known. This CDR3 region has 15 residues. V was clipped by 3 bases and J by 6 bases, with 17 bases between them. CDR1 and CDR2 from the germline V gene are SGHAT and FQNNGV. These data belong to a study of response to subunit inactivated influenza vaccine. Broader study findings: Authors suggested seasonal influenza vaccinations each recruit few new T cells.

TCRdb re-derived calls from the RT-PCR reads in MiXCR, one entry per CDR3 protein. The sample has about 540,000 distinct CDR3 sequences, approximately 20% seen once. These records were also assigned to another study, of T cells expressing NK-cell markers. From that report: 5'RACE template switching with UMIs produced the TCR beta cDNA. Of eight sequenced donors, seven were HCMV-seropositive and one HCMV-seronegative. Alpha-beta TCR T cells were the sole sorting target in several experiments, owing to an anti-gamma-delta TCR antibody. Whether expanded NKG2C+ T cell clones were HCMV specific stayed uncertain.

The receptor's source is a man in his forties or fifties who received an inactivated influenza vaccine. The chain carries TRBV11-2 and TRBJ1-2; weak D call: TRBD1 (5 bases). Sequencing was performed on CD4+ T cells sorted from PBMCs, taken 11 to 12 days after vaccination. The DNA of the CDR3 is TGTGCCAGCAGCTTGGCGGGGCAGCCCCGGGATGGCTACACCTTC. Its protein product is CASSLAGQPRDGYTF.